Below, one T cell receptor beta chain is given with its context. This clonotype was picked up many times. Which antigen it targets is not known. One end of the junction fails to match germline, which may point to a read error. Only healthy Caucasian donors were included. The researchers also sequenced three unrelated adults who were not twins: a male aged 18 to 29, a male aged 50 to 59, and a female aged 50 to 59. Miltenyi CD45RO+ enrichment and human naive T-cell isolation kits were used to isolate memory (CD45RO+) and naive T cells from PBMC. The protocol used for the library was 5' RACE. Sequencer: Illumina HiSeq 2000. Template switching added a universal primer binding site, and the final cDNA carried a unique molecular identifier that allowed TCR cDNA molecules to be counted accurately. First-strand cDNA for TCR alpha and beta chains was synthesized from specific primers in the conserved constant-segment region. To control for contamination, each cDNA library was double barcoded with a SMART-Mk sample barcode plus Illumina barcodes. TruSeq adapter sequences, together with Illumina sample barcodes, were added in two successive PCR steps. The Illumina HiSeq platform was used with custom primers to sequence TCR alpha and beta cDNA libraries. Per the source publication's procedure: MiGEC processed the raw reads to extract unique molecular identifiers, while MiXCR was used to determine the CDR3 positions. Recombination models were inferred per individual with the repgenHMM and IGoR tools using an EM algorithm. The tcR package in R was used for shared clonotype analysis, with sharing normalized by the product of cloneset sizes. To study raw recombination free of thymic and clonal selection effects, out-of-frame nonproductive sequences were analyzed. TCRdb ran its own pipeline on the public reads, namely fastp trimming at Q25 and MiXCR clone calling, and kept in-frame beta chains. Every distinct CDR3 protein forms one entry, paired with its most common genes and DNA. For this entry, the V and J calls and clone size follow TCRdb and not the study's own pipeline. The sample table records hundreds of thousands of distinct CDR3 sequences; 5.5% to 6.5% of these occur just once. The top ten clones comprise 1.5% to 2% of the sample.

This sample is part of a study of identical twins (dated by TCRdb to 2016 to 2017). Turning to the overall study: TCR alpha and beta repertoires from monozygotic twins, unrelated adults of various ages and cord blood were deep-sequenced to test whether fetal clonotypes persist. To rule out contamination, the twin experiments were replicated at different times with different library preparation protocols. The full study reports these points: Compared with coincidental sharing between unrelated individuals, an excess of low generation-probability sequences was observed among out-of-frame TCR alpha sequences shared between twins. Out-of-frame TCR alpha sharing in monozygotic twins was systematically underestimated by recombination models, whereas sharing between unrelated individuals was in agreement with the recombination models. In beta out-of-frame sequences, excess twin sharing was weaker, because having fewer shared sequences lowered the signal-to-noise ratio. Zero-insertion analyses could be partly confounded by invariant T cells such as MAIT and iNKT, though diverse VJ usage argued against such confounding for most clonotypes. Because the same donors could not be followed over many years, the conclusions relied on cross-sectional statistical analysis. Abundant cord blood beta clonotypes carried fewer insertions; young adult naive repertoires showed a weaker similar trend, while memory repertoires showed none.

The CDR1 and CDR2 encoded by the germline V gene are SGHRS and YFSETQ. The CDR3 starts with the cysteine, ends with the phenylalanine, and has 15 residues. Just CDR3 DNA is preserved here, 45 bases in frame from base 1. The sequenced sample was naive T cells sorted from blood. The label giving this sample's cell subset or site can be read as: cells isolated with a human naive T-cell isolation kit. This TCR came from a man aged 18 to 35 in good health. This chain joins TRBV5-1 to TRBJ2-1; 9 middle bases align to TRBD2. The nucleotide sequence is given as TGCGCCAACAGCCCCAGACTAGCGGAATACAATGAGCAGTTCTTC. Translated, this is CANSPRLAEYNEQFF.